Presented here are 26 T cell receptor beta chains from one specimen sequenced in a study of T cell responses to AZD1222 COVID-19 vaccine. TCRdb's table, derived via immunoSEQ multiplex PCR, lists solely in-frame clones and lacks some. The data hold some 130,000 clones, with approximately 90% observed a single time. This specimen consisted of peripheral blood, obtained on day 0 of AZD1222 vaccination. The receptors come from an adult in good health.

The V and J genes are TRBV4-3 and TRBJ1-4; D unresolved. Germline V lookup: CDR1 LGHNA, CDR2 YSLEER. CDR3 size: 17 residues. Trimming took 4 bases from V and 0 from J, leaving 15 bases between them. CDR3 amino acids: CASSLRLRVSTNEKLFF. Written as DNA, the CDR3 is TGCGCCAGCAGCCTCCGCCTACGGGTCTCAACTAATGAAAAACTGTTTTTT.

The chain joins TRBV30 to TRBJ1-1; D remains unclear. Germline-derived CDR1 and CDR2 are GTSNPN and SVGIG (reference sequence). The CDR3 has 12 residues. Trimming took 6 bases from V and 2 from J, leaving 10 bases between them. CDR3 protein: CACRRGNTEAFF. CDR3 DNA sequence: TGTGCCTGCCGACGGGGAAACACTGAAGCTTTCTTT.

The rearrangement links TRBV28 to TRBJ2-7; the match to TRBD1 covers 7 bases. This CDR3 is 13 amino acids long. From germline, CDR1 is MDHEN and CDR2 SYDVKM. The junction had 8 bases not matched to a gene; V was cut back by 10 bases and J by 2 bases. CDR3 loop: CATRDSDTYEQYF. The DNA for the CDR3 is TGTGCCACCCGGGACAGCGACACCTACGAGCAGTACTTC.

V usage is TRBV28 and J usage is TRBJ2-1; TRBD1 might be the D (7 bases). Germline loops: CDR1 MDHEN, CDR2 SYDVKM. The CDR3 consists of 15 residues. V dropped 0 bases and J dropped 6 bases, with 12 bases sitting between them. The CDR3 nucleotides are TGTGCCAGCAGTTTATGGGCAGGGGGAGGCAATGAGCAGTTCTTC. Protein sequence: CASSLWAGGGNEQFF.

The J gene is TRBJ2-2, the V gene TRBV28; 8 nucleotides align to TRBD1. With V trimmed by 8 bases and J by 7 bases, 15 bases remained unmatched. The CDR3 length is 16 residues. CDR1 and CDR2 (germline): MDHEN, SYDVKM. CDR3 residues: CASQNPQGAPHGELFF. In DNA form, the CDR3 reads TGTGCCAGCCAGAACCCCCAGGGGGCCCCACACGGGGAGCTGTTTTTT.

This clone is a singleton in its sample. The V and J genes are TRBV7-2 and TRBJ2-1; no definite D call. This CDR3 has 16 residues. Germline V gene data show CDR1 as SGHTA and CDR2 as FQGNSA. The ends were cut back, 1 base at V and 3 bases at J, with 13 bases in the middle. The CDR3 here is CASSLEGQNFYNEQFF. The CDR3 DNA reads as TGTGCCAGCAGCTTAGAGGGCCAGAATTTCTACAATGAGCAGTTCTTC.

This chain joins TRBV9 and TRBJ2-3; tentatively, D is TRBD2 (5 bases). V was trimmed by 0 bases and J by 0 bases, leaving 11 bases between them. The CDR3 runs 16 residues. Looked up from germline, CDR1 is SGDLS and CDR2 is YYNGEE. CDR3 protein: CASSVGSSLSTDTQYF. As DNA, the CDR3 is TGTGCCAGCAGCGTAGGGTCTAGCCTAAGCACAGATACGCAGTATTTT.

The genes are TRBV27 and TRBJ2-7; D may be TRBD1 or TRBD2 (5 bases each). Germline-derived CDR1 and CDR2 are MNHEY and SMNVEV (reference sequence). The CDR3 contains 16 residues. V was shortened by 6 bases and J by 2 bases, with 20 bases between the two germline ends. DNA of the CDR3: TGTGCCAGCAGGGCTGTCTTGGGGGACCGAACCTACGAGCAGTACTTC. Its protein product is CASRAVLGDRTYEQYF.

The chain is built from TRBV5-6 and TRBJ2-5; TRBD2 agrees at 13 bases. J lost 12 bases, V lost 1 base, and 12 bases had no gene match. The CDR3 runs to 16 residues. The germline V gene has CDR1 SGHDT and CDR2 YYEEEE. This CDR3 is CASSLKSGLAGATEYF. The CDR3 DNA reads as TGTGCCAGCAGCTTGAAATCTGGACTAGCGGGAGCCACCGAGTACTTC.

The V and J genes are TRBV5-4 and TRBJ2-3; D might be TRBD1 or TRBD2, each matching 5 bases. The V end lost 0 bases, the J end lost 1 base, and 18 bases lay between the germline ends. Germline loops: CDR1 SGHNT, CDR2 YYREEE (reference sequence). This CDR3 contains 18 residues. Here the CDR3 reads CASSLAGGRSDRTDTQYF. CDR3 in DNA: TGTGCCAGCAGCTTGGCTGGGGGACGTAGCGACCGCACAGATACGCAGTATTTT.

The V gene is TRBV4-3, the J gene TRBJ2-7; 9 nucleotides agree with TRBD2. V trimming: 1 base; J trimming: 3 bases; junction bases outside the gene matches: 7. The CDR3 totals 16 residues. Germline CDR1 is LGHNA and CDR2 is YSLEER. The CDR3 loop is CASSQVAGEVGYEQYF. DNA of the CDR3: TGCGCCAGCAGCCAAGTAGCGGGAGAGGTCGGCTACGAGCAGTACTTC.

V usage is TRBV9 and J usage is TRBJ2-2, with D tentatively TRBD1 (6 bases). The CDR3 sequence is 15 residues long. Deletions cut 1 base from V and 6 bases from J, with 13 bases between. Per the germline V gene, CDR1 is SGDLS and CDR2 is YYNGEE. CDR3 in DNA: TGTGCCAGCAGCGTAAACTGGGCAGGGGCCGGGGAGCTGTTTTTT. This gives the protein CASSVNWAGAGELFF.

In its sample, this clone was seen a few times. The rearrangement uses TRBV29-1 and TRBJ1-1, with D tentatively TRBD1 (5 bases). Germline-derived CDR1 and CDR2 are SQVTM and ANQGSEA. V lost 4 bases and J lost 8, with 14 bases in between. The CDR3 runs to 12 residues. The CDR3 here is CSVAGGRVEAFF. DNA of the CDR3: TGCAGCGTTGCCGGGGGACGGGTAGAAGCTTTCTTT.

The CDR3 DNA reads as TGTGCCAGCAGTTTATCCCCCAGCGGGGAGCTGTTTTTT. Its translation: CASSLSPSGELFF. V usage is TRBV12-3 or TRBV12-4 and J usage is TRBJ2-2; D is unresolved. Trimming stripped 2 bases from V and 7 bases from J, with 8 bases between. CDR3 length: 13 amino acids.

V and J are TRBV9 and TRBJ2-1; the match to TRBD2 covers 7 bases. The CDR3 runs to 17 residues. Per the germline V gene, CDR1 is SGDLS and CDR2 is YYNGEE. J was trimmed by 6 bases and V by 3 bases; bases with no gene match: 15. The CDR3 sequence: CASSATPLAGVVNEQFF. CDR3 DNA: TGTGCCAGCAGCGCGACCCCCCTCGCGGGAGTTGTCAATGAGCAGTTCTTC. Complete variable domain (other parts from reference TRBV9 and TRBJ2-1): DSGVTQTPKHLITATGQRVTLRCSPRSGDLSVYWYQQSLDQGLQFLIQYYNGEERAKGNILERFSAQQFPDLHSELNLSSLELGDSALYFCASSATPLAGVVNEQFFGPGTRLTVL.

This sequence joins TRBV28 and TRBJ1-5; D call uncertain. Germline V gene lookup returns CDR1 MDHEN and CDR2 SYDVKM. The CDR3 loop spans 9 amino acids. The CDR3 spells CVSRGPQHF. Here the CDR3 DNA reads TGTGTCTCACGGGGGCCCCAGCATTTT.

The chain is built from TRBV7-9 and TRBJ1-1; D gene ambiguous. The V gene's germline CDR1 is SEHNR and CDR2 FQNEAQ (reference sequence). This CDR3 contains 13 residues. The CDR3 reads CAFTPYSNTEAFF. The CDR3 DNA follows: TGTGCTTTCACACCCTATTCGAACACTGAAGCTTTCTTT.

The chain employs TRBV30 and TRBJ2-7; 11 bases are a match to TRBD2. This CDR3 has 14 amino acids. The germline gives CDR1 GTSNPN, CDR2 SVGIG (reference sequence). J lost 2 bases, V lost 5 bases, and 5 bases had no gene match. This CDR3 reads CAWLTSGRTYEQYF. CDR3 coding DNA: TGTGCCTGGCTAACTAGCGGGAGAACCTACGAGCAGTACTTC.

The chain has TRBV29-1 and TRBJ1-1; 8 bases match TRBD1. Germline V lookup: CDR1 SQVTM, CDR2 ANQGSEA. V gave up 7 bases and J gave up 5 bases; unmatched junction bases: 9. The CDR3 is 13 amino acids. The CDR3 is CSGIRGRGTEAFF. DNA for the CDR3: TGCAGCGGAATCAGGGGGCGCGGGACTGAAGCTTTCTTT. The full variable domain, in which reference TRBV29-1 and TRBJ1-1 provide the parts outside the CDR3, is SAVISQKPSRDICQRGTSLTIQCQVDSQVTMMFWYRQQPGQSLTLIATANQGSEATYESGFVIDKFPISRPNLTFSTLTVSNMSPEDSSIYLCSGIRGRGTEAFFGQGTRLTVV.

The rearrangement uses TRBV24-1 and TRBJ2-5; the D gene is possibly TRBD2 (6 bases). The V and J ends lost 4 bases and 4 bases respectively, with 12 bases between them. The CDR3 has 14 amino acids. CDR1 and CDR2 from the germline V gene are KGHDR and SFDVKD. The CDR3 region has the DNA TGTGCCACCAGTGAGTCAGGGCGGGGAGAGACCCAGTACTTC. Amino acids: CATSESGRGETQYF.

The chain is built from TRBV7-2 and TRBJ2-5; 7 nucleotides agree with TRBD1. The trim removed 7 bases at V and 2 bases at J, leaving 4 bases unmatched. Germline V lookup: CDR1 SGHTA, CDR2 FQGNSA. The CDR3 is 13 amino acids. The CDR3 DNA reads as TGTGCCAGCAAAAGGGACAGACAAGAGACCCAGTACTTC. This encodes CASKRDRQETQYF.

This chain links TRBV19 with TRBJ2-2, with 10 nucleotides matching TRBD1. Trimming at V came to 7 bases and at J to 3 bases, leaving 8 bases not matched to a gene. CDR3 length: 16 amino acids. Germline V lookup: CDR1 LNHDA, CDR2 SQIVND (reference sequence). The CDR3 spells CASTSPGTGDTGELFF. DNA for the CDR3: TGTGCCAGTACCTCCCCCGGGACAGGGGACACCGGGGAGCTGTTTTTT. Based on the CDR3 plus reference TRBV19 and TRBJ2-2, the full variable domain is DGGITQSPKYLFRKEGQNVTLSCEQNLNHDAMYWYRQDPGQGLRLIYYSQIVNDFQKGDIAEGYSVSREKKESFPLTVTSAQKNPTAFYLCASTSPGTGDTGELFFGEGSRLTVL.

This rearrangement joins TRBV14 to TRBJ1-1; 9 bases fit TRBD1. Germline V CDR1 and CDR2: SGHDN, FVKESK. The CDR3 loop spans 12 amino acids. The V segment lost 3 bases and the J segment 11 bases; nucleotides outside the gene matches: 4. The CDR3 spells CASSQAGQGAFF. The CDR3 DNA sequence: TGTGCCAGCAGCCAGGCGGGACAGGGTGCTTTCTTT. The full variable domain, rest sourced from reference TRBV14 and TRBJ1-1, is EAGVTQFPSHSVIEKGQTVTLRCDPISGHDNLYWYRRVMGKEIKFLLHFVKESKQDESGMPNNRFLAERTGGTYSTLKVQPAELEDSGVYFCASSQAGQGAFFGQGTRLTVV.

As DNA, the CDR3 is TGTGCCAGCAGCCCACGGACAGGGGGATTCCAAGAGACCCAGTACTTC. Amino acid sequence: CASSPRTGGFQETQYF. The chain has TRBV7-3 and TRBJ2-5; 10 bases line up with TRBD1. V gave up 5 bases and J gave up 1 base; unmatched junction bases: 7. The length of the CDR3 is 16 residues. Germline values: CDR1 SGHTA, CDR2 FQGTGA.

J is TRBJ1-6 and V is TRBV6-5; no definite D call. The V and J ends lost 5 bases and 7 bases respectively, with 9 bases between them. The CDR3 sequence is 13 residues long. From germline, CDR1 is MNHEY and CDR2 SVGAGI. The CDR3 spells CASSHRPNSPLHF. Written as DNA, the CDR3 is TGTGCCAGCAGTCATCGACCGAATTCACCCCTCCACTTT.

CDR3 residues: CATSDLRDDQPQHF. CDR3 DNA: TGTGCCACCAGTGACCTCAGGGATGATCAGCCCCAGCATTTT. The J gene is TRBJ1-5, the V gene TRBV24-1; D possibly corresponds to TRBD1 (5 bases). Trimming cost V 4 bases and J 5 bases, with 11 bases left between them. The CDR3 has 14 residues. Germline assignment: CDR1 KGHDR and CDR2 SFDVKD.